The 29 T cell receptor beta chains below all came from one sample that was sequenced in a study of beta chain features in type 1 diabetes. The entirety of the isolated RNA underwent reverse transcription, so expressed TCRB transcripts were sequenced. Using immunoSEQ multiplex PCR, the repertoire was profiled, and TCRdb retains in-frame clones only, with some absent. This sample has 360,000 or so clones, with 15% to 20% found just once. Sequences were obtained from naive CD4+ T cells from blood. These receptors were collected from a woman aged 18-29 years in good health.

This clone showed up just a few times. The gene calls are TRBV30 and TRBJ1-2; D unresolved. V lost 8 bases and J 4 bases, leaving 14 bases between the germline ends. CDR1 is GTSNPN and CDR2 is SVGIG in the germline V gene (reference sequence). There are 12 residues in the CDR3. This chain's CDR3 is CAENGERYGYTF. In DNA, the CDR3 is TGTGCCGAAAACGGGGAGCGCTATGGCTACACCTTC.

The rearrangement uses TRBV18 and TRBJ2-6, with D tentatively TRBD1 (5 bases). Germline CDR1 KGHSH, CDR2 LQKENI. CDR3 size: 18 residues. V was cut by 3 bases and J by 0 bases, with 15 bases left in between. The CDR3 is CASSPPTGARSGANVLTF. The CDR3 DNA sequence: TGTGCCAGCTCACCCCCTACAGGAGCCCGCTCTGGGGCCAACGTCCTGACTTTC.

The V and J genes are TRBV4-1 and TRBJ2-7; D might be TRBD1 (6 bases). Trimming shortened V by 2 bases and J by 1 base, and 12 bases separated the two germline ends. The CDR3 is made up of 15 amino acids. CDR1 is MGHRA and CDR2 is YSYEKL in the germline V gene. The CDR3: CASSQPGAGSYEQYF. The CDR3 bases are TGCGCCAGCAGCCAACCAGGGGCAGGGTCCTACGAGCAGTACTTC.

The CDR3 bases are TGTGCCAGCAGCACAAGCGAATACGGGAAGTCCTACGAGCAGTACTTC. It encodes CASSTSEYGKSYEQYF. The chain is built from TRBV7-9 and TRBJ2-7, with D possibly TRBD2 on 5 matching bases. The germline gives CDR1 SEHNR, CDR2 FQNEAQ (reference sequence). CDR3 length equals 16 residues. Trimming stripped 5 bases from V and 1 base from J, with 18 bases between.

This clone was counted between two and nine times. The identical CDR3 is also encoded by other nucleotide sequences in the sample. The CDR3 DNA follows: TGTGCCAGCAGCCAAGACAGAGACTATGGCTACACCTTC. It yields the protein CASSQDRDYGYTF. The chain uses TRBV7-2 and TRBJ1-2; tentative D call: TRBD1 (5 bases). The CDR3 consists of 13 residues. Germline V gene sequence: CDR1 SGHTA, CDR2 FQGNSA. Trimming left V 5 bases short and J 3 bases short, with 10 bases between.

DNA of the CDR3: TGCAGCGTACAGCCCACAAGCTATGGCTACACCTTC. Its translation: CSVQPTSYGYTF. The rearrangement links TRBV29-1 to TRBJ1-2; no definite D call. Per the germline V gene, CDR1 is SQVTM and CDR2 is ANQGSEA. Trimming took off 6 bases at V and 4 bases at J, with 12 bases between the two ends. The CDR3 has 12 amino acids.

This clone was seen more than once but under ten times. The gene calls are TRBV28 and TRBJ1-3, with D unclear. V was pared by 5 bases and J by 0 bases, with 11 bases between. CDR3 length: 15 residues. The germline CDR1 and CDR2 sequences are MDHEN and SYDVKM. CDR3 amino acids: CASSLSGSSGNTIYF. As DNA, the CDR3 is TGTGCCAGCAGTCTGAGCGGGAGCTCTGGAAACACCATATATTTT.

CDR3 bases: TGCGCCAGCAGACGGACAGGGGGCGGTGATACTGAAGCTTTCTTT. As protein: CASRRTGGGDTEAFF. The V gene is TRBV5-1, the J gene TRBJ1-1; 11 nucleotides agree with TRBD1. This CDR3 comprises 15 residues. V trimming: 5 bases; J trimming: 5 bases; junction bases outside the gene matches: 8. Per the germline V gene, CDR1 is SGHRS and CDR2 is YFSETQ.

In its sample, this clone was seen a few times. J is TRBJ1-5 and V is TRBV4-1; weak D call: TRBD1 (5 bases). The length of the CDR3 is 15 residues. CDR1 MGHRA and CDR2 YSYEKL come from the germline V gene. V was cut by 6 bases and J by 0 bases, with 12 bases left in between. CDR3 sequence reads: CASSTGGDSNQPQHF. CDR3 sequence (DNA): TGCGCCAGCAGTACGGGAGGGGATAGCAATCAGCCCCAGCATTTT.

CDR3 amino acids: CASSLVAGDSYNEQFF. The CDR3 DNA reads TGTGCCAGCAGCCTGGTAGCGGGGGACTCCTACAATGAGCAGTTCTTC. The V and J genes are TRBV4-2 and TRBJ2-1, with TRBD2 identical over 9 bases. Trimming cost V 4 bases and J 0 bases; bases outside gene matches: 4. Germline CDR1 LGHNA, CDR2 YNFKEQ. This CDR3 contains 16 residues.

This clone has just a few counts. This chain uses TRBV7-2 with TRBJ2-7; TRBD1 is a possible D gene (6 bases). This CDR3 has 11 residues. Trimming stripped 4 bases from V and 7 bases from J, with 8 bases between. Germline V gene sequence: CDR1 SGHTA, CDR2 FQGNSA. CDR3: CASSSDREQYF. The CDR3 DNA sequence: TGTGCCAGCAGCTCTGACAGGGAGCAGTACTTC.

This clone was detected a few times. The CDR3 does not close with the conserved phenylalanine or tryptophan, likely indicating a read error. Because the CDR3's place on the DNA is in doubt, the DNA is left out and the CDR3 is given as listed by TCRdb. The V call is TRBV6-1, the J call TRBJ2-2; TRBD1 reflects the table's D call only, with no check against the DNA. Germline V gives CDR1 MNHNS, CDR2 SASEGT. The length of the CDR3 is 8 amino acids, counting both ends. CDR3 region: CASSYPTG.

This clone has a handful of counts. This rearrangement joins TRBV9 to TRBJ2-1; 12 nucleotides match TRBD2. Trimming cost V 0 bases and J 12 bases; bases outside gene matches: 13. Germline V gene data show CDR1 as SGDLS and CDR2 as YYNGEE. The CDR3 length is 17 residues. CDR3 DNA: TGTGCCAGCAGCGTAGCTGGAGGCGGGACTAGCGGGCAACGGCAGTTCTTC. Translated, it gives CASSVAGGGTSGQRQFF.

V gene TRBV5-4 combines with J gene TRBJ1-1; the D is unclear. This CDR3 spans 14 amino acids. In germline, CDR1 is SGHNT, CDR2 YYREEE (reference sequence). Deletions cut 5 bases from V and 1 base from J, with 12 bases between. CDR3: CASSPMQENTEAFF. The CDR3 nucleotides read TGTGCCAGCAGTCCTATGCAGGAGAACACTGAAGCTTTCTTT. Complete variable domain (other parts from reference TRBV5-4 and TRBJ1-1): ETGVTQSPTHLIKTRGQQVTLRCSSQSGHNTVSWYQQALGQGPQFIFQYYREEENGRGNFPPRFSGLQFPNYSSELNVNALELDDSALYLCASSPMQENTEAFFGQGTRLTVV.

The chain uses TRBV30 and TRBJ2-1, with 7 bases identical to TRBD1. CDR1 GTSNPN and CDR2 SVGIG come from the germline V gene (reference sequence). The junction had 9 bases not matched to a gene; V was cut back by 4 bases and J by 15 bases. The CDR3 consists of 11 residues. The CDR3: CAWTGGNGRFF. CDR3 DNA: TGTGCCTGGACAGGGGGTAATGGGCGGTTCTTC.

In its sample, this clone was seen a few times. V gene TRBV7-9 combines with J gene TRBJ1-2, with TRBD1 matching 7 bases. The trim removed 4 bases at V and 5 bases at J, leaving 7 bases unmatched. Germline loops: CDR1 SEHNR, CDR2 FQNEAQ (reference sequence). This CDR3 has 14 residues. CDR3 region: CASSSRQGYYGYTF. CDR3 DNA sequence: TGTGCCAGCAGCTCTCGACAGGGATATTATGGCTACACCTTC.

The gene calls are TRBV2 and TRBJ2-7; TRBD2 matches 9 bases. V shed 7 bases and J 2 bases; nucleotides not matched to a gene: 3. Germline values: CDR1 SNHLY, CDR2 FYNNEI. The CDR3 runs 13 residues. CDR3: CASKGGRAYEQYF. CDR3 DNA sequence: TGTGCCAGCAAAGGCGGGAGGGCCTACGAGCAGTACTTC.

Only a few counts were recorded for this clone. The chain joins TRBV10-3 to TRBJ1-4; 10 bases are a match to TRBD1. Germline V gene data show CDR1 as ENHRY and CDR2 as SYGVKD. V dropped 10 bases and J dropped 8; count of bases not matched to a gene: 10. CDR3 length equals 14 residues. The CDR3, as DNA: TGTGCCACTTTGCCGGGACAGGGGACCGAAAAACTGTTTTTT. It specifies CATLPGQGTEKLFF.

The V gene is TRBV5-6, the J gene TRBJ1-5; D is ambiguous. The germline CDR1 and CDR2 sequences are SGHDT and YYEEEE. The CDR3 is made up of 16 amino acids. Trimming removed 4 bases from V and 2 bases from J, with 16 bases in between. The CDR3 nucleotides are TGTGCCAGCAGCCCCCTCGGCGGGAAGGGCAATCAGCCCCAGCATTTT. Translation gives CASSPLGGKGNQPQHF.

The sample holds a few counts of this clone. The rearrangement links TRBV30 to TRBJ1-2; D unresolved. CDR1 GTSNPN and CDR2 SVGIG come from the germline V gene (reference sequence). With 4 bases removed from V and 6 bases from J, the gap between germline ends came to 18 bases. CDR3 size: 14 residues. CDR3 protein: CAWNLGPGRDGYTF. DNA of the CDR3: TGTGCCTGGAACCTCGGGCCGGGAAGAGATGGCTACACCTTC.

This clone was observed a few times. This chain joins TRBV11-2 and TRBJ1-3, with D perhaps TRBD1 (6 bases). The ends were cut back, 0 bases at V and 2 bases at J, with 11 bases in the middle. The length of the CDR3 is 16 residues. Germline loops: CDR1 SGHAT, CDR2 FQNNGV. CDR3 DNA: TGTGCCAGCAGCTTAGATCAGACAGGAACTGGAAACACCATATATTTT. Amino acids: CASSLDQTGTGNTIYF.

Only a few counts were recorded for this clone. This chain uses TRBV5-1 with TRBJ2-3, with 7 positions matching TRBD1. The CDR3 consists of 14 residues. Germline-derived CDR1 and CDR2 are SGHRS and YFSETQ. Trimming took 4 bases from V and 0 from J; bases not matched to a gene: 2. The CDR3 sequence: CASSVDRSTDTQYF. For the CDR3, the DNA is TGCGCCAGCAGCGTGGACAGGAGCACAGATACGCAGTATTTT. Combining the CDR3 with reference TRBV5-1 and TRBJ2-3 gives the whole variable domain KAGVTQTPRYLIKTRGQQVTLSCSPISGHRSVSWYQQTPGQGLQFLFEYFSETQRNKGNFPGRFSGRQFSNSRSEMNVSTLELGDSALYLCASSVDRSTDTQYFGPGTRLTVL.

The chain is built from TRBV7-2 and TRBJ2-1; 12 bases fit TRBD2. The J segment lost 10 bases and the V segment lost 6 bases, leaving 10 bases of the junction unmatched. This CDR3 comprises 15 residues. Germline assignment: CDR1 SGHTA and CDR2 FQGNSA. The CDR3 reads CASSSPGLAGLEQFF. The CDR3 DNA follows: TGTGCCAGCAGTTCCCCGGGACTAGCGGGCCTAGAGCAGTTCTTC.

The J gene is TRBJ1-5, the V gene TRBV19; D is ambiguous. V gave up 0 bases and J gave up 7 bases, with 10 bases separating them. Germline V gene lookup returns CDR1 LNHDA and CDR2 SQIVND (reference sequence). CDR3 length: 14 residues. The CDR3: CASSIEAAGQPQHF. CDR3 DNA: TGTGCCAGTAGTATAGAAGCGGCTGGGCAGCCCCAGCATTTT.

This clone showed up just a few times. CDR3 nucleotide sequence: TGTGCCATCAGCGAGCGCTTAGGGAGAAAGAGCACAGATACGCAGTATTTT. Residues: CAISERLGRKSTDTQYF. The gene calls are TRBV10-3 and TRBJ2-3; tentative D call: TRBD2 (5 bases). V lost 6 bases to trimming and J lost 0 bases, with 19 bases between them. Germline V lookup: CDR1 ENHRY, CDR2 SYGVKD. The CDR3 runs 17 residues.

The DNA for the CDR3 is TGCAGTGTAGCGGGGGGATACGAGCAGTACTTC. It encodes CSVAGGYEQYF. This chain joins TRBV20-1 and TRBJ2-7, with TRBD2 identical over 10 bases. Germline loops: CDR1 DFQATT, CDR2 SNEGSKA (reference sequence). The CDR3 sequence is 11 residues long. V lost 7 bases, J lost 4 bases, and 1 base stayed unmatched.

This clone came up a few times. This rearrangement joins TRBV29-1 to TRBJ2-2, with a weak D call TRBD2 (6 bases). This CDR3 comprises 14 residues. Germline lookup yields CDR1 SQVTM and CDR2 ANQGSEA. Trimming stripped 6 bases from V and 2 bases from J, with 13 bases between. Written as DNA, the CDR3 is TGCAGCGTAGGTTTACTAGCTAACACCGGGGAGCTGTTTTTT. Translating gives CSVGLLANTGELFF.

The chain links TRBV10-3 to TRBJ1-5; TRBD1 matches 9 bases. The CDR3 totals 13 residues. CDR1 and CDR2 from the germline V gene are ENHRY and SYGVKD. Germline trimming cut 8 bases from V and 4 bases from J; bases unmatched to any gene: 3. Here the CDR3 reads CAIGGQGNQPQHF. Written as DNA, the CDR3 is TGTGCCATCGGGGGACAGGGTAATCAGCCCCAGCATTTT.

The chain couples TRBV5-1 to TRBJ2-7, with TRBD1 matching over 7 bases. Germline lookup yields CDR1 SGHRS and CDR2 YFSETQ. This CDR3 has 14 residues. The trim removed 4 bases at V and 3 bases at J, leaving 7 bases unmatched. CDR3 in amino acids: CASSVDRPHYEQYF. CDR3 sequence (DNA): TGCGCCAGCAGCGTGGACAGGCCCCACTACGAGCAGTACTTC.